One and the same sample provided the 5 T cell receptor beta chains below, sequenced in a study of vaccination and CD4 T cells after COVID-19. Sequencing of cultured CD4+ T cell DNA used the Oncomine TCR Beta short-read assay. TCRdb re-analysed the PCR reads in MiXCR, keeping a single row per CDR3 protein. The repertoire holds about 22,000 distinct CDR3 sequences, with around 62% as singletons. The antigens for these receptors are not known. The treatment denotes: approximately nine-day PBMC culture with coronavirus spike peptide pools or control peptides (ViraFEST assay). This specimen consisted of CD4+ T cells from blood, cultured in vitro, obtained before SARS-CoV-2 vaccination. These receptors were collected from a human donor who received a COVID-19 vaccine.

CDR3 nucleotide sequence: TGTGCCAGCAGTGGGAGGACAGGGGGTATCTACGAGCAGTACTTC. Translated: CASSGRTGGIYEQYF. The chain couples TRBV6-1 to TRBJ2-7; 10 bases are a match to TRBD1. Germline trimming cut 4 bases from V and 3 bases from J; bases unmatched to any gene: 6. CDR1 is MNHNS and CDR2 is SASEGT in the germline V gene. This CDR3 spans 15 amino acids.

The chain combines TRBV7-2 with TRBJ2-3; D possibly corresponds to TRBD2 (7 bases). V was trimmed by 3 bases and J by 5 bases, leaving 12 bases between them. Germline values: CDR1 SGHTA, CDR2 FQGNSA. The CDR3 extends over 14 amino acids. The CDR3 sequence is CASSFGGPVDTQYF. CDR3 DNA sequence: TGTGCCAGCAGCTTCGGGGGGCCAGTAGATACGCAGTATTTT.

The gene calls are TRBV27 and TRBJ2-3; TRBD2 aligns across 13 bases. The germline V gene has CDR1 MNHEY and CDR2 SMNVEV (reference sequence). The CDR3 is 16 amino acids. Trimming at V came to 0 bases and at J to 7 bases, leaving 4 bases not matched to a gene. CDR3 nucleotides: TGTGCCAGCAGTTTATCGGGACTAGCGGGGTCATATACGCAGTATTTT. This codes for CASSLSGLAGSYTQYF.

The chain couples TRBV10-1 to TRBJ1-1; no clear D. The CDR3 contains 13 residues. Germline-derived CDR1 and CDR2 are WNHNN and SYGVQD (reference sequence). The ends were cut back, 7 bases at V and 0 bases at J, with 9 bases in the middle. CDR3 loop: CASKDFLNTEAFF. In nucleotides, the CDR3 is TGCGCCAGCAAGGACTTCCTGAACACTGAAGCTTTCTTT.

The V call is TRBV7-3, the J call TRBJ2-7, with D perhaps TRBD2 (6 bases). Germline CDR1 and CDR2: SGHTA and FQGTGA. The CDR3 contains 15 residues. Trimming removed 4 bases from V and 4 bases from J, with 17 bases in between. CDR3 bases: TGTGCCAGCAGCTCCCGGCGGGCAGGGAGGTACGAGCAGTACTTC. Its protein product is CASSSRRAGRYEQYF.